This TCR beta chain was captured by sequencing in a study of blood T cell repertoires in COVID-19. Study-level background: Samples taken during acute and convalescent COVID-19 were collected in the United States, Italy and Spain. Sources were T cells, B-cell-depleted T cells, or PBMCs; the material itself was cDNA or gDNA.

Participants' own reports of clinical history determined their cohort assignment. Sequencing used immunoSEQ multiplex PCR; TCRdb keeps in-frame clones, though not all of them. The table has about 180,000 clones, around 83% seen once. The germline V gene encodes CDR1 MNHEY and CDR2 SVGAGI. This CDR3 comprises 15 residues. Trimming took 6 bases from V and 6 from J, leaving 15 bases between them. This receptor was identified in a man aged 35 to 55 who had recovered from COVID-19. The rearrangement uses TRBV6-5 and TRBJ1-6; TRBD1 might be the D (5 bases). Sequencing was performed on PBMCs or T cells enriched from blood (not recorded which). The CDR3 DNA reads TGTGCCAGCAGCCCGACGGGGGGAGGTAATTCACCCCTCCACTTT. Residues: CASSPTGGGNSPLHF.